The 19 T cell receptor beta chains listed next were all sequenced from one sample in a study of cytomegalovirus exposure and HLA in healthy donors. Researchers ran the PCR with 60 Vbeta and 13 Jbeta primers. Profiling relied on immunoSEQ multiplex PCR, and the TCRdb table lists in-frame clones only, not all of them. Among just over 150,000 clones listed, about 86% were seen once. Sequenced input: PBMCs. The receptors were gathered from a young woman in good health and CMV-seronegative.

This clone appeared a single time. This chain joins TRBV10-1 and TRBJ1-1; 12 nucleotides align to TRBD1. This CDR3 is 15 amino acids long. Trimming removed 5 bases from V and 1 base from J; junction bases left unmatched: 2. Germline V lookup: CDR1 WNHNN, CDR2 SYGVQD (reference sequence). DNA for the CDR3: TGCGCCAGCAGTCCGGGACAGGGGGCGAACACTGAAGCTTTCTTT. Translation gives CASSPGQGANTEAFF.

The V call is TRBV6-5, the J call TRBJ2-3; D is unclear. The CDR3 sequence is 13 residues long. Germline values: CDR1 MNHEY, CDR2 SVGAGI. V was clipped by 6 bases and J by 2 bases, with 9 bases between them. The CDR3 DNA follows: TGTGCCAGCAGCGCACTCTTCACAGATACGCAGTATTTT. Protein: CASSALFTDTQYF.

This clone was counted only a few times. The V call is TRBV4-1, the J call TRBJ2-7, with D tentatively TRBD2 (5 bases). The CDR3 length is 17 residues. Trimming removed 4 bases from V and 9 bases from J, with 28 bases in between. Germline values: CDR1 MGHRA, CDR2 YSYEKL. The CDR3 nucleotides are TGCGCCAGCAGCCGCCTAGGACTTGGAAAAGACCATTTTGTGCAGTACTTC. As protein: CASSRLGLGKDHFVQYF.

The gene calls are TRBV2 and TRBJ1-5, with D possibly matching TRBD1 (6 bases). Deletions cut 4 bases from V and 0 bases from J, with 13 bases between. The CDR3 length is 16 residues. Germline lookup yields CDR1 SNHLY and CDR2 FYNNEI. The CDR3 sequence is CASSVGADYSNQPQHF. CDR3 DNA sequence: TGTGCCAGCAGTGTGGGGGCAGACTATAGCAATCAGCCCCAGCATTTT.

The CDR3 spells CASSAPQARGQPQHF. The CDR3 DNA follows: TGTGCCAGCAGCGCCCCTCAGGCCCGGGGTCAGCCCCAGCATTTT. The chain couples TRBV28 to TRBJ1-5; no reliable D call. This CDR3 is 15 amino acids long. V lost 6 bases, J lost 6 bases, and 18 bases lay in between. Germline loops: CDR1 MDHEN, CDR2 SYDVKM.

This clone appeared many times. The chain recombines TRBV6-1 with TRBJ2-7; TRBD1 agrees at 11 bases. Per germline, CDR1 MNHNS and CDR2 SASEGT. The CDR3 consists of 15 residues. V trimming: 6 bases; J trimming: 0 bases; junction bases outside the gene matches: 4. CDR3 nucleotides: TGTGCCAGCAGCGCCGGGACAGGGGGCTCCTACGAGCAGTACTTC. It specifies CASSAGTGGSYEQYF.

Details on this clone: In the same sample, other DNA sequences code for this CDR3. V usage is TRBV6-6 and J usage is TRBJ1-2; 10 positions agree with TRBD1. Trimming at V came to 6 bases and at J to 3 bases, leaving 4 bases not matched to a gene. Germline CDR1 and CDR2: MNHNY and SVGAGI (reference sequence). CDR3 length: 14 amino acids. The CDR3 loop is CASRPGQGYYGYTF. CDR3 DNA: TGTGCCAGCAGACCGGGACAGGGGTACTATGGCTACACCTTC.

The chain employs TRBV6-1 and TRBJ2-5; 11 nucleotides agree with TRBD2. The V gene end was trimmed by 6 bases and the J gene end by 5 bases; junction bases not matched to a gene: 8. The germline V gene has CDR1 MNHNS and CDR2 SASEGT. The CDR3 has 15 residues. The CDR3 DNA is TGTGCCAGCAGGTTACTAGCGGGAGAGGTGGAGACCCAGTACTTC. Translating it yields CASRLLAGEVETQYF.

The chain joins TRBV6-1 to TRBJ1-2, with D hard to call. The germline V and J ends were trimmed by 3 bases and 4 bases, with 12 bases remaining between them. Germline CDR1 reads MNHNS; CDR2 reads SASEGT. The CDR3 is made up of 14 amino acids. In nucleotides, the CDR3 is TGTGCCAGCAGTGACGGGAACTACCCCTATGGCTACACCTTC. Amino acids: CASSDGNYPYGYTF.

V usage is TRBV6-6 and J usage is TRBJ2-1; 9 nucleotides agree with TRBD1. Germline V lookup: CDR1 MNHNY, CDR2 SVGAGI (reference sequence). CDR3 size: 15 residues. Trimming cost V 6 bases and J 8 bases; bases outside gene matches: 11. CDR3 DNA sequence: TGTGCCAGCAGGCCGGGACAGGGTGATATATATGAGCAGTTCTTC. Translated, it gives CASRPGQGDIYEQFF.

The J gene is TRBJ2-2, the V gene TRBV4-2; unclear D gene. Germline assignment: CDR1 LGHNA and CDR2 YNFKEQ. The V end was cut by 1 base, the J end by 6 bases, with 6 bases between. This CDR3 is built from 13 residues. As DNA, the CDR3 is TGTGCCAGCAGCCAAGTTTCTCCCGGGGAGCTGTTTTTT. Its translation: CASSQVSPGELFF.

This chain uses TRBV7-2 with TRBJ1-6; 10 bases agree with TRBD1. V trimming: 1 base; J trimming: 10 bases; junction bases outside the gene matches: 4. Germline values: CDR1 SGHTA, CDR2 FQGNSA. The CDR3 extends over 15 amino acids. This CDR3 reads CASSLGPTGGSPLHF. The CDR3 DNA is TGTGCCAGCAGCTTAGGGCCGACAGGGGGCTCACCCCTCCACTTT.

The genes are TRBV5-4 and TRBJ1-2; possible D gene TRBD1, 6 bases. V lost 4 bases and J lost 3, with 13 bases in between. The CDR3 has 14 amino acids. Germline loops: CDR1 SGHNT, CDR2 YYREEE (reference sequence). The CDR3 is CASSGGGGHYGYTF. Written as DNA, the CDR3 is TGTGCCAGCAGCGGAGGGGGGGGCCACTATGGCTACACCTTC.

V and J are TRBV10-3 and TRBJ1-2; TRBD1 aligns across 9 bases. V lost 0 bases and J lost 3; bases outside the gene matches: 11. CDR3 length: 18 residues. Germline lookup yields CDR1 ENHRY and CDR2 SYGVKD. The CDR3 loop is CAISESGGQGRSYYGYTF. CDR3 DNA sequence: TGTGCCATCAGTGAGTCGGGCGGACAGGGGCGATCTTACTATGGCTACACCTTC.

This chain uses TRBV27 with TRBJ2-3; 9 bases fit TRBD2. The J segment lost 7 bases and the V segment lost 3 bases, leaving 5 bases of the junction unmatched. CDR1 and CDR2 from the germline V gene are MNHEY and SMNVEV (reference sequence). The CDR3 is 14 amino acids. The CDR3 sequence: CASSLGGRGNTQYF. The CDR3 bases are TGTGCCAGCAGTTTGGGCGGGAGGGGGAATACGCAGTATTTT.

The V gene is TRBV28, the J gene TRBJ1-1, with D perhaps TRBD1 (6 bases). This CDR3 has 17 amino acids. V lost 3 bases to trimming and J lost 0 bases, with 17 bases between them. CDR1 is MDHEN and CDR2 is SYDVKM in the germline V gene. The DNA for the CDR3 is TGTGCCAGCAGTTTTTCCACCTACAACAGGGTGAACACTGAAGCTTTCTTT. It translates to CASSFSTYNRVNTEAFF.

The rearrangement links TRBV28 to TRBJ1-1; tentative D call: TRBD1 (5 bases). The V end lost 11 bases, the J end lost 0 bases, and 10 bases lay between the germline ends. CDR1 and CDR2 from the germline V gene are MDHEN and SYDVKM. This CDR3 comprises 12 residues. CDR3 sequence reads: CAERGMNTEAFF. CDR3 nucleotide sequence: TGTGCCGAACGGGGGATGAACACTGAAGCTTTCTTT.

The genes are TRBV28 and TRBJ1-2, with 8 bases identical to TRBD1. The V segment lost 6 bases and the J segment 2 bases; nucleotides outside the gene matches: 5. Germline CDR1 is MDHEN and CDR2 is SYDVKM. This CDR3 region has 14 residues. The CDR3 reads CASRLNRGNYGYTF. CDR3 nucleotides: TGTGCCAGCAGATTAAACAGGGGGAACTATGGCTACACCTTC.

The chain joins TRBV27 to TRBJ2-7; perhaps TRBD2 as D (6 bases). The length of the CDR3 is 13 residues. The V and J ends lost 3 bases and 3 bases respectively, with 9 bases between them. CDR1 and CDR2 from the germline V gene are MNHEY and SMNVEV (reference sequence). CDR3 in DNA: TGTGCCAGCAGTTTTGCGGGAAACTACGAGCAGTACTTC. It translates to CASSFAGNYEQYF.